This entry features one TCR beta chain sequence. Its antigen remains unidentified. The data are from a study of OX40 agonist ivuxolimab in advanced cancers. At the level of the study: Prior checkpoint blockade (anti-PD-1, anti-PD-L1 or anti-CTLA-4) was permitted; approximately 41% had it.

Study observations and caveats: Among T cells, CD8+ cells averaged more expanded clones than CD4+ cells.

Patients had blood sampled at baseline and again on cycle 4 day 1 and cycle 7 day 1. The length of the CDR3 is 14 residues. The V and J ends lost 1 base and 0 bases respectively, with 5 bases between them. Germline CDR1 SGHTS, CDR2 YDEGEE. Clones were read by immunoSEQ multiplex PCR, and TCRdb kept only the in-frame ones, dropping some. The sample shows tens of thousands of clones, over 80% of them seen only once. The sample consisted of CD4+ or CD8+ T cells sorted from blood, taken in a trial of the OX40 agonist ivuxolimab. The chain couples TRBV5-8 to TRBJ2-4; D ambiguous. The sequence came from an adult with an advanced solid tumor such as melanoma, head and neck, liver or kidney cancer. The CDR3 sequence is CASSLSGAKNIQYF. The CDR3 coding sequence is TGTGCCAGCAGCTTGTCGGGAGCCAAAAACATTCAGTACTTC.